These 27 T cell receptor beta chains came from one sample sequenced in a study of CD8 T cells in Susac syndrome. RNA, at about 0.5 to 1 ug, was reverse transcribed with random hexamers. TCRdb redid the calling of the immunoSEQ multiplex PCR reads with MiXCR, one entry per CDR3 protein. The table includes 100,000 to 150,000 distinct CDR3 sequences, nearly 96% detected once. Material: CD4+ T cells from PBMCs. These receptors all stem from a human donor with Susac syndrome.

The rearrangement joins TRBV29-1 to TRBJ2-1; D is uncertain. V dropped 4 bases and J dropped 2 bases, with 9 bases sitting between them. The CDR3 loop spans 13 amino acids. Germline CDR1 reads SQVTM; CDR2 reads ANQGSEA. Here the CDR3 reads CSVVAPPYNEQFF. In DNA form, the CDR3 reads TGCAGCGTTGTGGCTCCCCCCTACAATGAGCAGTTCTTC.

The chain has TRBV4-1 and TRBJ2-3; D gene ambiguous. Per the germline V gene, CDR1 is MGHRA and CDR2 is YSYEKL. V lost 1 base and J lost 5, with 16 bases in between. The CDR3 sequence is 16 residues long. The CDR3 loop reads CASSQARALTRDTQYF. In DNA form, the CDR3 reads TGCGCCAGCAGCCAAGCCCGGGCCCTAACCCGAGATACGCAGTATTTT.

CDR3 residues: CASSARDRVNEQYF. CDR3 DNA sequence: TGTGCCAGCAGCGCCAGGGACAGGGTTAACGAGCAGTACTTC. The rearrangement uses TRBV9 and TRBJ2-7; 9 nucleotides agree with TRBD1. Trimming took 3 bases from V and 5 from J; bases not matched to a gene: 6. The CDR3 extends over 14 amino acids. The germline gives CDR1 SGDLS, CDR2 YYNGEE.

The chain joins TRBV6-5 to TRBJ2-2; 7 bases fit TRBD2. The CDR3 has 14 amino acids. Germline V gene data show CDR1 as MNHEY and CDR2 as SVGAGI. Trimming removed 8 bases from V and 6 bases from J; junction bases left unmatched: 9. The CDR3 loop is CASQLPGGSGELFF. The DNA of the CDR3 is TGTGCCAGCCAATTACCCGGGGGGTCCGGGGAGCTGTTTTTT.

This sequence joins TRBV10-3 and TRBJ2-5, with 7 nucleotides matching TRBD2. Germline loops: CDR1 ENHRY, CDR2 SYGVKD. The CDR3 sequence is 13 residues long. Unmatched junction bases numbered 2, after V lost 5 bases and J lost 2 bases. As DNA, the CDR3 is TGTGCCATCAGTTGGGGGGGGCAAGAGACCCAGTACTTC. It encodes CAISWGGQETQYF.

The chain joins TRBV29-1 to TRBJ2-5, with 11 bases aligning to TRBD1. The CDR3 contains 14 residues. J lost 3 bases, V lost 6 bases, and 6 bases had no gene match. Germline CDR1 reads SQVTM; CDR2 reads ANQGSEA. CDR3 sequence (DNA): TGCAGCGTCAAGGGGACAGGGGGTGAAGAGACCCAGTACTTC. Translating it yields CSVKGTGGEETQYF.

This sequence joins TRBV7-2 and TRBJ2-3; D may be TRBD2 (5 bases). This CDR3 region has 14 residues. Germline assignment: CDR1 SGHTA and CDR2 FQGNSA. Trimming took off 2 bases at V and 4 bases at J, with 10 bases between the two ends. The CDR3 spells CASSLWLASDTQYF. CDR3 nucleotide sequence: TGTGCCAGCAGCTTATGGCTAGCATCAGATACGCAGTATTTT.

The chain links TRBV7-2 to TRBJ2-7; TRBD2 is a possible D gene (5 bases). Germline assignment: CDR1 SGHTA and CDR2 FQGNSA. The CDR3 spans 13 residues. V lost 7 bases to trimming and J lost 3 bases, with 13 bases between them. The CDR3 sequence: CASTERAGYEQYF. CDR3 bases: TGTGCCAGCACCGAACGGGCGGGCTACGAGCAGTACTTC.

The J gene is TRBJ2-3, the V gene TRBV7-3; 7 bases match TRBD2. The germline gives CDR1 SGHTA, CDR2 FQGTGA. The junction had 10 bases not matched to a gene; V was cut back by 2 bases and J by 5 bases. This CDR3 is 16 amino acids long. CDR3 residues: CASSLGPSGPGDTQYF. For the CDR3, the DNA is TGTGCCAGCAGCTTAGGCCCTAGCGGCCCGGGAGATACGCAGTATTTT.

The chain is built from TRBV3-1 and TRBJ1-2; TRBD1 might be the D (5 bases). CDR3 length: 14 residues. From germline, CDR1 is LGHDT and CDR2 YNNKEL (reference sequence). The ends were cut back, 2 bases at V and 4 bases at J, with 11 bases in the middle. CDR3: CASSQRQLGYGYTF. The DNA of the CDR3 is TGTGCCAGCAGCCAACGACAGCTGGGCTATGGCTACACCTTC. The full variable domain, with the rest looked up from reference TRBV3-1 and TRBJ1-2, is DTAVSQTPKYLVTQMGNDKSIKCEQNLGHDTMYWYKQDSKKFLKIMFSYNNKELIINETVPNRFSPKSPDKAHLNLHINSLELGDSAVYFCASSQRQLGYGYTFGSGTRLTVV.

The chain couples TRBV3-1 to TRBJ2-3; D call uncertain. Trimming took off 6 bases at V and 2 bases at J, with 18 bases between the two ends. This CDR3 has 16 residues. CDR1 and CDR2 from the germline V gene are LGHDT and YNNKEL (reference sequence). This CDR3 is CASSRRLITNTDTQYF. As DNA, the CDR3 is TGTGCCAGCAGTCGTCGACTTATTACCAACACAGATACGCAGTATTTT.

The CDR3 nucleotides read TGTGCCAGCAATCGCCAGGGTTTAGGCTACGAGCAGTACTTC. Its translation is CASNRQGLGYEQYF. The chain links TRBV7-9 to TRBJ2-7; TRBD1 might be the D (5 bases). Germline V CDR1 and CDR2: SEHNR, FQNEAQ (reference sequence). The CDR3 runs to 14 residues. V lost 7 bases to trimming and J lost 3 bases, with 16 bases between them.

The chain joins TRBV5-6 to TRBJ2-7; no clear D. V was cut by 3 bases and J by 6 bases, with 10 bases left in between. In germline, CDR1 is SGHDT, CDR2 YYEEEE. The CDR3 extends over 12 amino acids. CDR3 coding DNA: TGTGCCAGCAGCTCATCCGGGCCCGAGCAGTACTTC. Translated: CASSSSGPEQYF.

The chain combines TRBV28 with TRBJ2-7; unclear D gene. Trimming shortened V by 4 bases and J by 2 bases, and 3 bases separated the two germline ends. There are 11 residues in the CDR3. Germline CDR1 MDHEN, CDR2 SYDVKM. The CDR3 DNA reads TGTGCCAGCAGTTGGGCCTACGAGCAGTACTTC. Its translation: CASSWAYEQYF.

The rearrangement joins TRBV11-2 to TRBJ2-2; D is ambiguous. The CDR3 spans 12 residues. V was trimmed by 10 bases and J by 6 bases, leaving 12 bases between them. Germline V gene data show CDR1 as SGHAT and CDR2 as FQNNGV. The CDR3 loop reads CATLATSGELFF. The CDR3 DNA reads as TGTGCCACCTTAGCCACGTCCGGGGAGCTGTTTTTT.

This rearrangement joins TRBV2 to TRBJ1-2; D remains unclear. V was shortened by 2 bases and J by 2 bases, with 9 bases between the two germline ends. The CDR3 sequence is 14 residues long. Germline V CDR1 and CDR2: SNHLY, FYNNEI. The DNA for the CDR3 is TGTGCCAGCAGTGAAAGTAGCCCCAACTATGGCTACACCTTC. Translation gives CASSESSPNYGYTF.

The chain combines TRBV4-3 with TRBJ1-2, with D possibly being TRBD1 (6 bases). Germline assignment: CDR1 LGHNA and CDR2 YSLEER. The CDR3 totals 17 residues. Trimming took 0 bases from V and 6 from J, leaving 20 bases between them. This chain's CDR3 is CASSQDRDPRGKNGYTF. The CDR3 DNA reads TGCGCCAGCAGCCAAGACAGGGATCCGAGGGGGAAGAATGGCTACACCTTC.

The chain employs TRBV19 and TRBJ2-2, with a weak D call TRBD2 (5 bases). Deletions cut 1 base from V and 1 base from J, with 10 bases between. There are 16 residues in the CDR3. Germline V gene sequence: CDR1 LNHDA, CDR2 SQIVND (reference sequence). DNA of the CDR3: TGTGCCAGTAGTATAGGATACGCGGGGAACACCGGGGAGCTGTTTTTT. Protein: CASSIGYAGNTGELFF.

V gene TRBV5-1 combines with J gene TRBJ2-2, with D perhaps being TRBD1 or TRBD2 (6 bases each). This CDR3 spans 14 amino acids. Looked up from germline, CDR1 is SGHRS and CDR2 is YFSETQ. With 2 bases removed from V and 5 bases from J, the gap between germline ends came to 10 bases. The CDR3 sequence: CASSLQGLTGELFF. CDR3 DNA: TGCGCCAGCAGCTTACAGGGACTGACCGGGGAGCTGTTTTTT.

On this clonotype itself: The junction does not match germline at one end; this may be a read error. The chain employs TRBV7-7 and TRBJ2-1; the D gene is possibly TRBD1 (6 bases). The CDR3 runs to 15 residues. Germline assignment: CDR1 SSHAT and CDR2 FNYEAQ (reference sequence). CDR3 region: CASSSGQSSYNEQFF. The CDR3 coding sequence is TGTGCTAGCAGCTCGGGACAAAGCTCCTACAATGAGCAGTTCTTC.

The rearrangement joins TRBV27 to TRBJ2-3, with D maybe TRBD2 (5 bases). CDR1 is MNHEY, CDR2 SMNVEV, per germline (reference sequence). This CDR3 comprises 14 residues. The germline V and J ends were trimmed by 2 bases and 2 bases, with 8 bases remaining between them. CDR3 coding DNA: TGTGCCAGCAGTTTAGCGGGCCTCACAGATACGCAGTATTTT. It encodes CASSLAGLTDTQYF.

V gene TRBV7-9 combines with J gene TRBJ2-1; D not certain. This CDR3 is built from 14 residues. The ends were cut back, 5 bases at V and 3 bases at J, with 11 bases in the middle. CDR1 and CDR2 (germline): SEHNR, FQNEAQ (reference sequence). The CDR3 nucleotides read TGTGCCAGCAGCCCCCCCCCGGACTACAATGAGCAGTTCTTC. This encodes CASSPPPDYNEQFF.

The chain links TRBV29-1 to TRBJ1-1, with 10 bases lining up with TRBD1. The CDR3 sequence is 16 residues long. From germline, CDR1 is SQVTM and CDR2 ANQGSEA. After removal of 6 bases from V and 1 base from J, the junction contained 11 bases not matched to a gene. The CDR3 region is CSVAGQGQTRNTEAFF. The CDR3 coding sequence is TGCAGCGTAGCGGGACAGGGGCAAACTAGGAACACTGAAGCTTTCTTT.

The genes are TRBV25-1 and TRBJ2-7; 8 bases line up with TRBD2. The CDR3 is made up of 18 amino acids. Germline CDR1 MGHDK, CDR2 SYGVNS. The V gene end was trimmed by 2 bases and the J gene end by 2 bases; junction bases not matched to a gene: 14. The chain's CDR3 is CASSETSGRGAGAYEQYF. Here the CDR3 DNA reads TGTGCCAGCAGTGAAACGTCGGGTCGAGGAGCGGGGGCCTACGAGCAGTACTTC.

This clonotype was seen a single time. This chain joins TRBV7-2 and TRBJ2-5; D is uncertain. Deletions cut 4 bases from V and 3 bases from J, with 9 bases between. The CDR3 consists of 13 residues. CDR1 and CDR2 (germline): SGHTA, FQGNSA. CDR3 sequence: CASSSTQKETQYF. CDR3 coding DNA: TGTGCCAGCAGCTCGACCCAGAAAGAGACCCAGTACTTC.

The V gene is TRBV20-1, the J gene TRBJ2-4, with 12 bases lining up with TRBD2. V dropped 0 bases and J dropped 5; count of bases not matched to a gene: 11. This CDR3 contains 18 residues. CDR1 is DFQATT, CDR2 SNEGSKA, per germline (reference sequence). CDR3 protein: CSARDVLAGGARENIQYF. The CDR3 coding sequence is TGCAGTGCTAGAGATGTGCTAGCGGGAGGGGCGAGGGAAAACATTCAGTACTTC.

The gene calls are TRBV12-3 or TRBV12-4 and TRBJ1-2; D gene ambiguous. Trimming cost V 6 bases and J 7 bases, with 21 bases left between them. The CDR3 covers 15 residues. The CDR3 loop is CASRRLKGHSGGYTF. As DNA, the CDR3 is TGTGCCAGCAGGCGGCTTAAAGGTCACTCAGGTGGCTACACCTTC.